This T cell receptor beta chain was captured by sequencing in a study of blood T cell repertoires in COVID-19. Per the original methods: Counts of nucleated cells, estimated from reference gene primer amplification, were obtained. The method was immunoSEQ multiplex PCR; TCRdb's version includes in-frame clones alone and lacks a portion of them. V and J calls and clone size follow that table, whereas D and trimming were derived from the DNA. Altogether about 78,000 clones are present, roughly nine tenths being singletons, with the ten largest covering about 5%. V was pared by 0 bases and J by 5 bases, with 16 bases between. The CDR3 is made up of 16 amino acids. Per the germline V gene, CDR1 is LNHNV and CDR2 is YYDKDF (reference sequence).

The J gene is TRBJ2-5, the V gene TRBV15; tentative D call: TRBD2 (6 bases). This receptor was obtained from a man aged 45-60 years with active or convalescent COVID-19. The specimen was peripheral blood. Here the CDR3 DNA reads TGTGCCACCAGCAGAGATGGGGACTCAAGGGGCGAGACCCAGTACTTC. Translating gives CATSRDGDSRGETQYF.